The source of this TCR beta chain is a study of spatial heterogeneity in lung cancer. The study's findings and limits: Within tumors, counts of expanded alpha and beta TCRs tracked tumor mutation counts.

Losses at the gene ends were 5 bases for V and 3 bases for J; bases not matched to a gene: 7. This CDR3 spans 15 amino acids. Germline V lookup: CDR1 MNHEY, CDR2 SVGEGT. TCRdb itself ran the 5' RACE reads through MiXCR, one entry per CDR3 protein. The table records about 3,500 distinct CDR3 sequences, 25% to 30% of them present only once. Specified time point: sample taken at primary tumor resection. Points on this clonotype: The antigen is undetermined.

The J gene is TRBJ2-7, the V gene TRBV6-2 or TRBV6-3; 10 positions agree with TRBD2. The material was lung tumor tissue, obtained at surgery. The clonotype was recovered from a male donor with early-stage non-small cell lung cancer. CDR3 sequence (DNA): TGTGCCAGCAGTAGCTTTGCTAGCGGGAGCTACGAGCAGTACTTC. Translation gives CASSSFASGSYEQYF.